The 30 T cell receptor beta chains in this list originate from one sample, sequenced in a study of cytomegalovirus exposure and HLA in healthy donors. The PCR had 60 Vbeta and 13 Jbeta primers. The assay was immunoSEQ multiplex PCR, and TCRdb's table has in-frame clones only and misses some. This sample contains about 160,000 clones. Sample: PBMCs. These receptors were taken from a woman aged 55 to 70 in good health and CMV-seronegative.

This chain connects TRBV27 to TRBJ1-3; no definite D call. The CDR3 runs 15 residues. CDR1 is MNHEY, CDR2 SMNVEV, per germline (reference sequence). V was cut by 3 bases and J by 2 bases, with 11 bases left in between. CDR3 in DNA: TGTGCCAGCAGTTTGAGCTCCCCCCCTGGAAACACCATATATTTT. Translated: CASSLSSPPGNTIYF.

The CDR3 region is CAWSQGAYEAFF. The CDR3 DNA is TGTGCCTGGAGTCAGGGGGCTTATGAAGCTTTCTTT. The gene calls are TRBV30 and TRBJ1-1, with TRBD1 matching 8 bases. Trimming removed 2 bases from V and 7 bases from J; junction bases left unmatched: 3. This CDR3 spans 12 amino acids. Looked up from germline, CDR1 is GTSNPN and CDR2 is SVGIG (reference sequence).

This chain uses TRBV6-5 with TRBJ2-1; D unresolved. V was pared by 0 bases and J by 5 bases, with 11 bases between. Germline CDR1 reads MNHEY; CDR2 reads SVGAGI. The CDR3 is 15 residues long. Here the CDR3 reads CASSYSAFRDNEQFF. CDR3 nucleotide sequence: TGTGCCAGCAGTTACTCGGCTTTCCGGGACAATGAGCAGTTCTTC.

The V and J genes are TRBV15 and TRBJ1-5, with 10 bases fitting TRBD1. Trimming removed 5 bases from V and 4 bases from J; junction bases left unmatched: 11. The CDR3 totals 17 residues. CDR1 and CDR2 from the germline V gene are LNHNV and YYDKDF (reference sequence). The chain's CDR3 is CATSGIRDRGGNQPQHF. The CDR3 region has the DNA TGTGCCACCAGCGGGATACGGGACAGGGGAGGGAATCAGCCCCAGCATTTT.

Here the CDR3 DNA reads TGTGCCAGCAGCAAAGTTGACAGTCATAATTCACCCCTCCACTTT. Protein: CASSKVDSHNSPLHF. The rearrangement links TRBV21-1 to TRBJ1-6; TRBD1 is taken as the D call from the table, unchecked against the DNA. TRBV21-1 is a pseudogene segment. The CDR3 runs 15 residues.

The V and J genes are TRBV18 and TRBJ2-7; 9 bases align to TRBD1. J gave up 2 bases and V 5 bases, and 7 bases lay outside the gene matches. The CDR3 spans 15 residues. CDR1 KGHSH and CDR2 LQKENI come from the germline V gene. CDR3 sequence: CASSRDTGGAYEQYF. CDR3 bases: TGTGCCAGCTCAAGGGATACAGGGGGCGCCTACGAGCAGTACTTC. Full variable domain (missing parts from reference TRBV18 and TRBJ2-7): NAGVMQNPRHLVRRRGQEARLRCSPMKGHSHVYWYRQLPEEGLKFMVYLQKENIIDESGMPKERFSAEFPKEGPSILRIQQVVRGDSAAYFCASSRDTGGAYEQYFGPGTRLTVT.

The chain uses TRBV7-2 and TRBJ2-5; D perhaps matches TRBD2 (5 bases). Germline-derived CDR1 and CDR2 are SGHTA and FQGNSA. This CDR3 is built from 12 residues. Trimming removed 8 bases at V and 4 bases at J, with 11 bases between. CDR3 DNA: TGTGCCAGCTCGCAGAGGGTAGAGACCCAGTACTTC. This encodes CASSQRVETQYF.

This sequence joins TRBV4-1 and TRBJ2-1; 7 nucleotides line up with TRBD2. Germline V gene lookup returns CDR1 MGHRA and CDR2 YSYEKL. The CDR3 has 15 amino acids. The junction had 7 bases not matched to a gene; V was cut back by 4 bases and J by 4 bases. As DNA, the CDR3 is TGCGCCAGCAGCCTTATAGCGGGCCCATACAATGAGCAGTTCTTC. Its protein is CASSLIAGPYNEQFF.

This chain connects TRBV7-6 to TRBJ2-2; TRBD1 agrees at 10 bases. Looked up from germline, CDR1 is SGHVS and CDR2 is FNYEAQ. The CDR3 is made up of 15 amino acids. Trimming took 5 bases from V and 2 from J; bases not matched to a gene: 2. The chain's CDR3 is CASSRTGGNTGELFF. Here the CDR3 DNA reads TGTGCCAGCAGCCGGACAGGGGGTAACACCGGGGAGCTGTTTTTT.

The J gene is TRBJ2-3, the V gene TRBV11-2; TRBD2 agrees at 9 bases. The ends lost 1 base at V and 2 bases at J; junction bases unmatched: 4. Germline V lookup: CDR1 SGHAT, CDR2 FQNNGV. This CDR3 has 16 residues. DNA of the CDR3: TGTGCCAGCAGCTTAGTCCTAGCGGGACTCACAGATACGCAGTATTTT. Amino acid sequence: CASSLVLAGLTDTQYF.

The chain employs TRBV2 and TRBJ2-2; TRBD2 is a possible D gene (6 bases). V lost 11 bases, J lost 1 base, and 11 bases lay in between. CDR3 length: 13 residues. Germline V gene lookup returns CDR1 SNHLY and CDR2 FYNNEI. The chain's CDR3 is CAQRRGNTGELFF. Here the CDR3 DNA reads TGTGCCCAAAGGCGGGGGAACACCGGGGAGCTGTTTTTT.

Details on this clone: This sample also contains other DNA sequences that code for the same CDR3. The gene calls are TRBV7-3 and TRBJ2-3, with no clear D. The CDR3 spans 14 residues. Germline loops: CDR1 SGHTA, CDR2 FQGTGA. Trimming left V 1 base short and J 1 base short, with 6 bases between. The CDR3 nucleotides are TGTGCCAGCAGCTTAATGGCGGGCACAGATACGCAGTATTTT. This gives the protein CASSLMAGTDTQYF. The variable domain in full, with the rest retrieved from reference TRBV7-3 and TRBJ2-3, is GAGVSQTPSNKVTEKGKYVELRCDPISGHTALYWYRQSLGQGPEFLIYFQGTGAADDSGLPNDRFFAVRPEGSVSTLKIQRTERGDSAVYLCASSLMAGTDTQYFGPGTRLTVL.

The chain uses TRBV7-8 and TRBJ1-5; tentatively, D is TRBD1 (5 bases). The CDR3 has 15 residues. V was clipped by 1 base and J by 2 bases, with 9 bases between them. Germline V gene sequence: CDR1 SGHVS, CDR2 FQNEAQ. CDR3 region: CASSLDGRGNQPQHF. In nucleotides, the CDR3 is TGTGCCAGCAGCTTAGATGGCAGGGGCAATCAGCCCCAGCATTTT. Using reference TRBV7-8 and TRBJ1-5 for the parts outside the CDR3, the full variable domain is GAGVSQSPRYKVAKRGQDVALRCDPISGHVSLFWYQQALGQGPEFLTYFQNEAQLDKSGLPSDRFFAERPEGSVSTLKIQRTQQEDSAVYLCASSLDGRGNQPQHFGDGTRLSIL.

The chain uses TRBV9 and TRBJ2-7, with D perhaps matching TRBD2 (6 bases). Germline CDR1 and CDR2: SGDLS and YYNGEE. Trimming cost V 0 bases and J 7 bases, with 11 bases left between them. The CDR3 is 13 amino acids. The CDR3 coding sequence is TGTGCCAGCAGCGTAGACCTGGCGGGGGAGCAGTACTTC. Translated, it gives CASSVDLAGEQYF.

This sequence joins TRBV5-1 and TRBJ1-4, with TRBD1 matching over 7 bases. The CDR3 spans 17 residues. The junction had 11 bases not matched to a gene; V was cut back by 0 bases and J by 6 bases. Germline CDR1 is SGHRS and CDR2 is YFSETQ. CDR3 region: CASSLGNLRGLYEKLFF. The CDR3 nucleotides are TGCGCCAGCAGCTTGGGCAACCTTAGGGGGCTGTATGAAAAACTGTTTTTT.

This chain connects TRBV15 to TRBJ1-1; TRBD1 is a possible D gene (6 bases). V lost 0 bases to trimming and J lost 12 bases, with 11 bases between them. The CDR3 runs 12 residues. The germline CDR1 and CDR2 sequences are LNHNV and YYDKDF (reference sequence). The CDR3 bases are TGTGCCACCAGCAGAGATTGGGGGCAGCCTTTCTTT. Translating gives CATSRDWGQPFF.

The chain uses TRBV2 and TRBJ1-4, with D hard to call. The length of the CDR3 is 14 residues. V lost 6 bases, J lost 2 bases, and 10 bases lay in between. Germline V gene sequence: CDR1 SNHLY, CDR2 FYNNEI. The CDR3 DNA reads TGTGCCAGCAGGACGACAAGGACTAATGAAAAACTGTTTTTT. Translation gives CASRTTRTNEKLFF.

The chain employs TRBV9 and TRBJ1-2; TRBD1 is a possible D gene (6 bases). The germline V gene has CDR1 SGDLS and CDR2 YYNGEE. This CDR3 spans 15 amino acids. Trimming left V 0 bases short and J 8 bases short, with 17 bases between. The CDR3 sequence is CASSVVEGGSFGYTF. CDR3 DNA: TGTGCCAGCAGCGTAGTAGAGGGGGGGAGTTTCGGCTACACCTTC.

This chain links TRBV18 with TRBJ1-2, with TRBD1 identical over 10 bases. This CDR3 is 17 amino acids long. The junction had 10 bases not matched to a gene; V was cut back by 2 bases and J by 4 bases. CDR1 is KGHSH and CDR2 is LQKENI in the germline V gene. CDR3 loop: CASSPLGQGIGSYGYTF. In DNA, the CDR3 is TGTGCCAGCTCACCATTGGGACAGGGGATAGGTAGCTATGGCTACACCTTC.

This rearrangement joins TRBV6-5 to TRBJ1-1, with a tentative D call TRBD1 (6 bases). There are 15 residues in the CDR3. CDR1 and CDR2 (germline): MNHEY, SVGAGI. The V end was cut by 5 bases, the J end by 1 base, with 14 bases between. CDR3 residues: CASSRMTGGNTEAFF. CDR3 in DNA: TGTGCCAGCAGTCGAATGACAGGAGGGAACACTGAAGCTTTCTTT.

This sequence joins TRBV5-1 and TRBJ1-1; D uncertain. Germline V gives CDR1 SGHRS, CDR2 YFSETQ. The CDR3 spans 15 residues. The V end lost 0 bases, the J end lost 1 base, and 10 bases lay between the germline ends. The CDR3 sequence: CASSLGPTRNTEAFF. DNA of the CDR3: TGCGCCAGCAGCTTGGGACCGACAAGGAACACTGAAGCTTTCTTT.

This sequence joins TRBV7-3 and TRBJ2-7, with 7 nucleotides matching TRBD2. The CDR3 spans 14 residues. V was clipped by 5 bases and J by 0 bases; unmatched bases: 4. Germline CDR1 SGHTA, CDR2 FQGTGA. The CDR3 region has the DNA TGTGCCAGCAGCATAGGACTAGGCTCCTACGAGCAGTACTTC. Translation: CASSIGLGSYEQYF.

The chain employs TRBV7-2 and TRBJ1-2; 8 nucleotides agree with TRBD1. The J segment lost 8 bases and the V segment lost 0 bases, leaving 8 bases of the junction unmatched. Germline loops: CDR1 SGHTA, CDR2 FQGNSA. This CDR3 region has 15 residues. The DNA for the CDR3 is TGTGCCAGCAGCTTAGCTCTGACAGGGGTTATAGGCTACACCTTC. Residues: CASSLALTGVIGYTF.

The rearrangement links TRBV19 to TRBJ1-5; 8 nucleotides line up with TRBD1. V shed 10 bases and J 6 bases; nucleotides not matched to a gene: 11. The CDR3 loop spans 14 amino acids. Germline CDR1 reads LNHDA; CDR2 reads SQIVND (reference sequence). The CDR3 DNA reads TGTGCCACCGACAGGGGCGTATCAGGTCAGCCCCAGCATTTT. This sequence encodes CATDRGVSGQPQHF.

This chain uses TRBV2 with TRBJ1-1; TRBD1 matches at 9 bases. V shed 11 bases and J 4 bases; nucleotides not matched to a gene: 14. Per germline, CDR1 SNHLY and CDR2 FYNNEI. The length of the CDR3 is 15 residues. CDR3 DNA: TGTGCCTGTCAAACCGGGACAGGGACCGGCACTGAAGCTTTCTTT. Protein sequence: CACQTGTGTGTEAFF.

The chain links TRBV19 to TRBJ1-1, with D possibly being TRBD1 (6 bases). The germline gives CDR1 LNHDA, CDR2 SQIVND (reference sequence). This CDR3 has 15 residues. V lost 1 base and J 5 bases, leaving 14 bases between the germline ends. CDR3 region: CASSIGKTGFTEAFF. The CDR3 region has the DNA TGTGCCAGTAGTATAGGCAAAACAGGGTTTACTGAAGCTTTCTTT.

This chain joins TRBV5-1 and TRBJ2-3; 8 nucleotides line up with TRBD2. The CDR3 runs 17 residues. After removal of 1 base from V and 2 bases from J, the junction contained 9 bases not matched to a gene. The V gene's germline CDR1 is SGHRS and CDR2 YFSETQ. CDR3 sequence: CASSLFAGGLATDTQYF. CDR3 in DNA: TGCGCCAGCAGCTTGTTTGCGGGGGGTCTAGCCACAGATACGCAGTATTTT.

This chain connects TRBV7-3 to TRBJ2-1; TRBD2 matches 7 bases. The ends lost 5 bases at V and 6 bases at J; junction bases unmatched: 4. Germline CDR1 and CDR2: SGHTA and FQGTGA. The CDR3 is 13 residues long. The DNA for the CDR3 is TGTGCCAGCAGCGGGGGGGGGACCAATGAGCAGTTCTTC. It is translated as CASSGGGTNEQFF. Supplemented by reference TRBV7-3 and TRBJ2-1, the full variable domain reads GAGVSQTPSNKVTEKGKYVELRCDPISGHTALYWYRQSLGQGPEFLIYFQGTGAADDSGLPNDRFFAVRPEGSVSTLKIQRTERGDSAVYLCASSGGGTNEQFFGPGTRLTVL.

V usage is TRBV25-1 and J usage is TRBJ1-3, with a possible D match to TRBD1 (6 bases). The CDR3 runs to 15 residues. V was clipped by 2 bases and J by 0 bases, with 8 bases between them. CDR1 MGHDK and CDR2 SYGVNS come from the germline V gene. CDR3 sequence (DNA): TGTGCCAGCAGTGAAGGGGGCGCCTCTGGAAACACCATATATTTT. This gives the protein CASSEGGASGNTIYF.

The rearrangement links TRBV14 to TRBJ2-7; weak D call: TRBD1 (6 bases). This CDR3 has 15 amino acids. Germline CDR1 is SGHDN and CDR2 is FVKESK. The V and J ends lost 4 bases and 2 bases respectively, with 15 bases between them. The CDR3 here is CASSPIGQQAYEQYF. In nucleotides, the CDR3 is TGTGCCAGCAGCCCGATTGGACAGCAAGCCTACGAGCAGTACTTC.